The 8 T cell receptor beta chains below were found in one sample sequenced in a study of T cell responses to AZD1222 COVID-19 vaccine. Profiling relied on immunoSEQ multiplex PCR, and the TCRdb table lists in-frame clones only, not all of them. The table has 250,000 to 300,000 clones, 94% seen once. The specimen was peripheral blood, collected 28 days after the second AZD1222 dose. All receptors derive from an adult who received the AZD1222 COVID-19 vaccine.

This chain links TRBV10-3 with TRBJ2-1, with D possibly called TRBD1 or TRBD2 (5 bases each). Germline assignment: CDR1 ENHRY and CDR2 SYGVKD. CDR3 length: 15 amino acids. Trimming shortened V by 6 bases and J by 7 bases, and 19 bases separated the two germline ends. CDR3 bases: TGTGCCATCAGGCCACCGGGACCCCCGGGTAATGAGCAGTTCTTC. Translation gives CAIRPPGPPGNEQFF.

The V and J genes are TRBV3-1 (or the pseudogene TRBV3-2) and TRBJ1-2, with D hard to call. Per germline, CDR1 LGHDT and CDR2 YNNKEL (reference sequence). This CDR3 spans 14 amino acids. V lost 4 bases and J 8 bases, leaving 17 bases between the germline ends. The CDR3 reads CASSLSPHVVGYTF. The CDR3 DNA sequence: TGTGCCAGCAGCCTTTCTCCCCACGTGGTGGGCTACACCTTC.

V and J are TRBV12-3 or TRBV12-4 and TRBJ2-5; D may be TRBD2 (6 bases). With 1 base removed from V and 5 bases from J, the gap between germline ends came to 8 bases. The CDR3 loop spans 13 amino acids. Here the CDR3 reads CASSLGGEETQYF. CDR3 nucleotides: TGTGCCAGCAGTTTAGGGGGGGAGGAGACCCAGTACTTC.

The chain employs TRBV10-1 and TRBJ1-1; TRBD1 matches 7 bases. This CDR3 spans 14 amino acids. Germline V CDR1 and CDR2: WNHNN, SYGVQD (reference sequence). V shed 7 bases, J shed 7 bases, and the junction held 12 bases outside the gene matches. DNA of the CDR3: TGCGCCAGCAATAATGACAGGGCCTGGAATGAAGCTTTCTTT. Translation: CASNNDRAWNEAFF.

The rearrangement links TRBV9 to TRBJ2-2, with D tentatively TRBD1 (5 bases). Germline V CDR1 and CDR2: SGDLS, YYNGEE. V was cut by 4 bases and J by 3 bases, with 10 bases left in between. The CDR3 covers 14 residues. In nucleotides, the CDR3 is TGTGCCAGCAGCCTCAGACAGTACACCGGGGAGCTGTTTTTT. It encodes CASSLRQYTGELFF.

The genes are TRBV4-3 and TRBJ1-3; TRBD1 agrees at 8 bases. The CDR3 covers 19 residues. In germline, CDR1 is LGHNA, CDR2 YSLEER. Trimming cost V 5 bases and J 3 bases; bases outside gene matches: 18. Here the CDR3 reads CASSKGRVDRERGGNTIYF. The CDR3 region has the DNA TGCGCCAGCAGCAAAGGAAGAGTGGACAGGGAACGGGGTGGAAACACCATATATTTT.

V and J are TRBV10-1 and TRBJ2-7; 10 bases are a match to TRBD2. Germline V gives CDR1 WNHNN, CDR2 SYGVQD (reference sequence). The CDR3 sequence is 18 residues long. V shed 1 base, J shed 7 bases, and the junction held 16 bases outside the gene matches. CDR3 sequence: CASSEFAPSIAGGGEQYF. The DNA of the CDR3 is TGCGCCAGCAGTGAGTTTGCCCCTTCCATAGCGGGAGGTGGTGAGCAGTACTTC.

V is TRBV19 and J is TRBJ1-5; a weak D match, TRBD1 (6 bases). Germline CDR1 and CDR2: LNHDA and SQIVND (reference sequence). Trimming removed 3 bases from V and 4 bases from J, with 13 bases in between. This CDR3 comprises 15 residues. In DNA form, the CDR3 reads TGTGCCAGTAGTATCAGGGGCAGGGCAAATCAGCCCCAGCATTTT. Translating it yields CASSIRGRANQPQHF.